A selection of T cell receptor beta chains follows, all from one sample in a study of chemoradiotherapy in HPV16-positive cancers. Clones were read by immunoSEQ multiplex PCR, and TCRdb kept only the in-frame ones, dropping some. The sample contains 50,000 to 55,000 clones, roughly nine tenths of which appear only once. The sequences come from blood, collected from a patient who underwent chemoradiotherapy. The receptors were sampled from a human donor with HPV-associated anogenital cancer. Both conserved end residues are part of each CDR3. Each record gives: J gene, D gene, V gene, CDR3 protein, CDR3 DNA. D genes are given only for firm matches.

>TRBJ2-3|NA|TRBV2
CASTLQGYGTDTQYF
TGTGCCAGCACCCTACAGGGCTACGGCACAGATACGCAGTATTTT
>TRBJ2-2|NA|TRBV5-1
CASSFAGKNTGELFF
TGCGCCAGCAGCTTCGCGGGGAAGAACACCGGGGAGCTGTTTTTT
>TRBJ1-6|TRBD1|TRBV30
CAWSEGQGDSPLHF
TGTGCCTGGAGTGAGGGGCAGGGGGATTCACCCCTCCACTTT
>TRBJ2-7|NA|TRBV5-1
CASSPGNSYEQYF
TGCGCCAGCAGCCCCGGGAACTCCTACGAGCAGTACTTC
>TRBJ1-2|TRBD1|TRBV6-5
CASRDRGKRGYTF
TGTGCCAGCCGGGACAGGGGGAAGAGAGGCTACACCTTC
>TRBJ1-4|NA|TRBV30
CAWSVSGGLTPEKLFF
TGTGCCTGGAGTGTATCGGGGGGACTGACCCCTGAAAAACTGTTTTTT
>TRBJ2-7|TRBD1|TRBV6-6
CASSYSDGTGPAKYF
TGTGCCAGCAGTTACTCGGACGGGACAGGTCCTGCTAAGTACTTC
>TRBJ2-7|NA|TRBV6-6
CASSYSREGEQYF
TGTGCCAGCAGTTACTCCAGGGAAGGCGAGCAGTACTTC
>TRBJ2-1|NA|TRBV6-5
CASRDGTHYNEQFF
TGTGCCAGCAGGGACGGGACTCATTACAATGAGCAGTTCTTC
>TRBJ2-5|NA|TRBV11-2
CASSSPFRAGETQYF
TGTGCCAGCAGCTCCCCTTTTAGAGCGGGAGAGACCCAGTACTTC
>TRBJ1-2|NA|TRBV25-1
CASSESRYNREDYGYTF
TGTGCCAGCAGTGAATCCCGGTATAACAGGGAGGACTATGGCTACACCTTC
>TRBJ1-1|NA|TRBV10-1
CASSVGGGEAFF
TGCGCCAGCAGTGTCGGTGGAGGGGAAGCTTTCTTT
>TRBJ1-6|NA|TRBV7-9
CASSLGGETARLHF
TGTGCCAGCAGCTTAGGAGGGGAGACAGCTAGGCTCCACTTT
>TRBJ1-5|NA|TRBV19
CASSIGASGGIQPQHF
TGTGCCAGTAGTATAGGGGCCTCTGGGGGGATTCAGCCCCAGCATTTT
>TRBJ2-7|NA|TRBV4-3
CASSQGGQGEQYF
TGCGCCAGCAGCCAAGGAGGGCAGGGCGAGCAGTACTTC
>TRBJ1-4|NA|TRBV9
CASSVGRDEKLFF
TGTGCCAGCAGCGTAGGTCGAGATGAAAAACTGTTTTTT